These 24 T cell receptor beta chains originate from one sample sequenced in a study of OX40 agonist ivuxolimab in advanced cancers. Sequenced by immunoSEQ multiplex PCR; TCRdb stores in-frame clones only, minus some. The data contain 42,000 or so clones, around 88% of them singletons. The material was CD4+ or CD8+ T cells sorted from blood, obtained in a trial of the OX40 agonist ivuxolimab. These receptor sequences come from an adult with an advanced solid tumor such as melanoma, head and neck, liver or kidney cancer.

Judged by abundance, this clone is medium-sized. The sample holds other DNA sequences that translate to the same CDR3. This sequence joins TRBV11-3 and TRBJ2-1, with TRBD2 matching 10 bases. The V gene's germline CDR1 is SGHNT and CDR2 YENEEA. The CDR3 is 16 residues long. V trimming: 4 bases; J trimming: 0 bases; junction bases outside the gene matches: 3. The CDR3 is CASSSRTSGSYNEQFF. The CDR3, as DNA: TGTGCCAGCAGCTCCCGGACTAGCGGCTCCTACAATGAGCAGTTCTTC.

The gene calls are TRBV19 and TRBJ1-2, with TRBD1 identical over 8 bases. V was clipped by 9 bases and J by 1 base; unmatched bases: 10. The CDR3 has 15 residues. Germline V gene lookup returns CDR1 LNHDA and CDR2 SQIVND (reference sequence). CDR3 coding DNA: TGTGCCAGCGCCTCGTGGACAGGGTATAACTATGGCTACACCTTC. Protein sequence: CASASWTGYNYGYTF.

The chain has TRBV29-1 and TRBJ1-2; weak D call: TRBD1 (5 bases). CDR3 length: 12 residues. The V gene lost 1 base and the J gene lost 4 bases, with 7 bases spanning the gap. Germline lookup yields CDR1 SQVTM and CDR2 ANQGSEA. The CDR3 bases are TGCAGCGTTGAAGGCAGGGCCTATGGCTACACCTTC. Translating gives CSVEGRAYGYTF.

This chain uses TRBV6-5 with TRBJ1-2; 9 bases are shared with TRBD1. This CDR3 is 13 amino acids long. Trimming removed 2 bases from V and 8 bases from J; junction bases left unmatched: 3. Germline lookup yields CDR1 MNHEY and CDR2 SVGAGI. The CDR3 is CASSYGTGWGYTF. As DNA, the CDR3 is TGTGCCAGCAGTTACGGGACAGGGTGGGGCTACACCTTC.

The chain couples TRBV2 to TRBJ2-3; 8 positions match TRBD2. V trimming: 4 bases; J trimming: 1 base; junction bases outside the gene matches: 7. Germline V gene data show CDR1 as SNHLY and CDR2 as FYNNEI. The CDR3 covers 16 residues. The CDR3 bases are TGTGCCAGCAGTGGGTCACTAGCGGCTGGCACAGATACGCAGTATTTT. Residues: CASSGSLAAGTDTQYF.

The gene calls are TRBV9 and TRBJ2-1; 8 bases agree with TRBD2. This CDR3 comprises 17 residues. Trimming cost V 4 bases and J 5 bases; bases outside gene matches: 14. The germline gives CDR1 SGDLS, CDR2 YYNGEE. This CDR3 reads CASSPRGGGRNNNEQFF. Written as DNA, the CDR3 is TGTGCCAGCAGCCCCCGCGGGGGCGGGAGGAACAACAATGAGCAGTTCTTC. Variable domain in full (rest from reference TRBV9 and TRBJ2-1): DSGVTQTPKHLITATGQRVTLRCSPRSGDLSVYWYQQSLDQGLQFLIQYYNGEERAKGNILERFSAQQFPDLHSELNLSSLELGDSALYFCASSPRGGGRNNNEQFFGPGTRLTVL.

The chain links TRBV4-2 to TRBJ2-7; unclear D gene. This CDR3 region has 15 residues. Germline CDR1 and CDR2: LGHNA and YNFKEQ. V gave up 1 base and J gave up 0 bases, with 10 bases separating them. CDR3 sequence reads: CASSQGAGRSYEQYF. The CDR3 bases are TGTGCCAGCAGCCAAGGAGCTGGACGCTCCTACGAGCAGTACTTC.

This clone occurred a few times. The chain links TRBV5-1 to TRBJ1-3; 7 bases fit TRBD1. The CDR3 has 13 amino acids. Germline CDR1 is SGHRS and CDR2 is YFSETQ. J lost 3 bases, V lost 8 bases, and 5 bases had no gene match. As DNA, the CDR3 is TGCGCCAGTACTACAGGGGTTGGAAACACCATATATTTT. This sequence encodes CASTTGVGNTIYF. Full variable domain (rest looked up from reference TRBV5-1 and TRBJ1-3): KAGVTQTPRYLIKTRGQQVTLSCSPISGHRSVSWYQQTPGQGLQFLFEYFSETQRNKGNFPGRFSGRQFSNSRSEMNVSTLELGDSALYLCASTTGVGNTIYFGEGSWLTVV.

This chain joins TRBV4-1 and TRBJ2-1; no clear D. CDR1 and CDR2 from the germline V gene are MGHRA and YSYEKL. CDR3 length: 14 amino acids. V lost 4 bases and J lost 6, with 13 bases in between. CDR3 in amino acids: CASSPGPFGNEQFF. CDR3 nucleotides: TGCGCCAGCAGCCCTGGGCCGTTCGGCAATGAGCAGTTCTTC.

The chain joins TRBV4-1 to TRBJ2-7; 14 nucleotides line up with TRBD2. V gave up 4 bases and J gave up 4 bases; unmatched junction bases: 3. The CDR3 loop spans 15 amino acids. Looked up from germline, CDR1 is MGHRA and CDR2 is YSYEKL. The CDR3 DNA is TGCGCCAGCAGCCCAGGGACTAGCGGGAGTTACGAGCAGTACTTC. Amino acid sequence: CASSPGTSGSYEQYF.

The chain combines TRBV28 with TRBJ2-7, with 8 nucleotides matching TRBD2. This CDR3 contains 15 residues. Germline loops: CDR1 MDHEN, CDR2 SYDVKM. With 7 bases clipped from V and 0 bases from J, the junction kept 8 bases outside the gene matches. The DNA for the CDR3 is TGTGCCAGCATCCCGGGGGGGGGATCCTCCTACGAGCAGTACGTC. It encodes CASIPGGGSSYEQYV.

The chain has TRBV29-1 and TRBJ2-2; maybe TRBD1 (5 bases). The V end lost 0 bases, the J end lost 6 bases, and 8 bases lay between the germline ends. Germline V gives CDR1 SQVTM, CDR2 ANQGSEA. This CDR3 is built from 13 residues. The CDR3 DNA reads TGCAGCGTTGAAGAACACAGGCCCGGGGAGCTGTTTTTT. As protein: CSVEEHRPGELFF.

The chain joins TRBV4-1 to TRBJ1-3; the D is unclear. V lost 0 bases and J 0 bases, leaving 3 bases between the germline ends. The CDR3 totals 14 residues. In germline, CDR1 is MGHRA, CDR2 YSYEKL. In nucleotides, the CDR3 is TGCGCCAGCAGCCAAGACACCTCTGGAAACACCATATATTTT. The encoded protein is CASSQDTSGNTIYF.

This sequence joins TRBV28 and TRBJ2-7; possibly TRBD1 for D (6 bases). Trimming left V 7 bases short and J 3 bases short, with 13 bases between. The length of the CDR3 is 13 residues. Germline CDR1 MDHEN, CDR2 SYDVKM. Here the CDR3 reads CASTVDRYYEQYF. The CDR3 nucleotides are TGTGCCAGCACCGTGGACAGATACTACGAGCAGTACTTC.

The chain joins TRBV2 to TRBJ2-2, with D unclear. CDR1 SNHLY and CDR2 FYNNEI come from the germline V gene. Trimming took off 2 bases at V and 2 bases at J, with 12 bases between the two ends. This CDR3 region has 16 residues. The CDR3 DNA is TGTGCCAGCAGTGAACTACCGGCGACAAACACCGGGGAGCTGTTTTTT. Translated: CASSELPATNTGELFF.

The V and J genes are TRBV19 and TRBJ2-5, with a tentative D call TRBD2 (5 bases). Germline V gives CDR1 LNHDA, CDR2 SQIVND (reference sequence). Trimming cost V 3 bases and J 3 bases, with 8 bases left between them. The CDR3 loop spans 13 amino acids. The CDR3 DNA sequence: TGTGCCAGTAGTATGGACGGGGAAGAGACCCAGTACTTC. Encoded protein: CASSMDGEETQYF.

The chain recombines TRBV9 with TRBJ1-3; no firm D call. V lost 4 bases to trimming and J lost 4 bases, with 9 bases between them. Germline lookup yields CDR1 SGDLS and CDR2 YYNGEE. The CDR3 consists of 13 residues. Written as DNA, the CDR3 is TGTGCCAGCAGCTCCCCGCCCGGAAACACCATATATTTT. Amino acid sequence: CASSSPPGNTIYF.

This rearrangement joins TRBV11-2 to TRBJ2-1; D is perhaps TRBD1 (5 bases). Per germline, CDR1 SGHAT and CDR2 FQNNGV. The CDR3 has 15 amino acids. The ends were cut back, 2 bases at V and 2 bases at J, with 10 bases in the middle. The chain's CDR3 is CASSLWGGAYNEQFF. The CDR3 DNA follows: TGTGCCAGCAGCTTATGGGGCGGAGCCTACAATGAGCAGTTCTTC.

This chain uses TRBV28 with TRBJ2-1; 11 nucleotides align to TRBD2. The CDR3 is made up of 18 amino acids. The ends lost 4 bases at V and 4 bases at J; junction bases unmatched: 12. Per the germline V gene, CDR1 is MDHEN and CDR2 is SYDVKM. The CDR3 DNA reads TGTGCCAGCAGTTCCCCATATCGTCTAGCGGGGGGTTACAATGAGCAGTTCTTC. Protein product: CASSSPYRLAGGYNEQFF.

The rearrangement links TRBV7-9 to TRBJ2-3; D is perhaps TRBD2 (6 bases). CDR3 size: 17 residues. V was trimmed by 5 bases and J by 4 bases, leaving 22 bases between them. Germline V lookup: CDR1 SEHNR, CDR2 FQNEAQ (reference sequence). The DNA of the CDR3 is TGTGCCAGCAGCCCACCGGGGAGCGGGCATATCGCAGATACGCAGTATTTT. It specifies CASSPPGSGHIADTQYF.

This chain uses TRBV11-2 with TRBJ1-3; D call uncertain. V lost 3 bases, J lost 0 bases, and 12 bases lay in between. The CDR3 runs to 16 residues. The V gene's germline CDR1 is SGHAT and CDR2 FQNNGV. CDR3 region: CASSFGGFPSGNTIYF. DNA of the CDR3: TGTGCCAGCAGCTTTGGAGGATTCCCCTCTGGAAACACCATATATTTT.

The rearrangement joins TRBV28 to TRBJ1-5, with D perhaps matching TRBD1 (6 bases). V lost 1 base to trimming and J lost 7 bases, with 11 bases between them. The germline V gene encodes CDR1 MDHEN and CDR2 SYDVKM. This CDR3 region has 14 residues. CDR3 loop: CASSLYRVGQPQHF. The CDR3, as DNA: TGTGCCAGCAGTTTATACAGGGTTGGACAGCCCCAGCATTTT. Looking up the rest from reference TRBV28 and TRBJ1-5 gives the full variable domain: DVKVTQSSRYLVKRTGEKVFLECVQDMDHENMFWYRQDPGLGLRLIYFSYDVKMKEKGDIPEGYSVSREKKERFSLILESASTNQTSMYLCASSLYRVGQPQHFGDGTRLSIL.

V is TRBV6-5 and J is TRBJ2-1; no clear D. Per germline, CDR1 MNHEY and CDR2 SVGAGI. Trimming shortened V by 1 base and J by 4 bases, and 11 bases separated the two germline ends. The CDR3 consists of 15 residues. The CDR3 nucleotides are TGTGCCAGCAGTTACTTGACTGGTATTTACAATGAGCAGTTCTTC. This sequence encodes CASSYLTGIYNEQFF.

The V gene is TRBV23-1, the J gene TRBJ1-2; 8 bases map to TRBD1. TRBV23-1 is classed as an ORF, of uncertain function. The CDR3 totals 15 residues. The V gene end was trimmed by 10 bases and the J gene end by 1 base; junction bases not matched to a gene: 11. For the CDR3, the DNA is TGCGCCAACACCCGGGACAGGACTATTAACTATGGCTACACCTTC. Amino acid sequence: CANTRDRTINYGYTF.